This paragraph reports one TCR beta chain. Its specificity is not known. TCRdb's copy holds only in-frame clones and misses some; the assay was immunoSEQ multiplex PCR. Counted here are around 2.1 million clones, 95% occurring once; the ten biggest clones make up 0.1% to 0.15%. J gave up 2 bases and V 5 bases, and 6 bases lay outside the gene matches. This CDR3 comprises 17 residues. Germline V gene sequence: CDR1 SEHNR, CDR2 FQNEAQ (reference sequence). The data originate from a study of shared clonotypes between healthy human individuals. The wider study: CD8 memory received one plate per donor, CD8 naive two, CD4 memory three and CD4 naive three. General study results and limits: On the whole, naive subsets had larger estimated richness than memory subsets had. Genetic and exposure-history diversity was limited by the small donor number.

The chain has TRBV7-9 and TRBJ2-3; the match to TRBD2 covers 14 bases. The sample consisted of naive CD4+ T cells sorted from blood. Documented subset: CD45RA+ positively selected. This TCR derives from a man aged 18 to 29 in good health. In DNA form, the CDR3 reads TGTGCCAGCAGCCGGGGGACTAGCGGGGGAAACACAGATACGCAGTATTTT. Translating it yields CASSRGTSGGNTDTQYF.